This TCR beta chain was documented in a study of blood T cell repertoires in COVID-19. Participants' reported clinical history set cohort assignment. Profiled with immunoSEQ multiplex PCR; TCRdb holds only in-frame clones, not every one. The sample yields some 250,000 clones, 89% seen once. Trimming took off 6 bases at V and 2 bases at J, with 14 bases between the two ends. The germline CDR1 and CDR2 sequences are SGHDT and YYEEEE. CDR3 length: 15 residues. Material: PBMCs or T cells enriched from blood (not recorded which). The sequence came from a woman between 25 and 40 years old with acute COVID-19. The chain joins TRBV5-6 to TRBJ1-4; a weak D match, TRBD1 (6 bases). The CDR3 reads CASNRPGVTNEKLFF. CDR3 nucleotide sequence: TGTGCCAGCAACCGCCCAGGGGTGACTAATGAAAAACTGTTTTTT.